This record looks at one T cell receptor (beta chain) sequence and its context. At one of its ends the junction is not consistent with the germline gene, which may arise from a read error. The library came from three nested PCR rounds adapted from ARM-PCR protocols. TCRdb ran MiXCR on the multiplex PCR reads and lists one entry per CDR3 protein. The data hold about 110,000 distinct CDR3 sequences, with 60% to 70% observed a single time. The sample is drawn from a study of tumor and adjacent non-tumor tissue in lung cancer. This CDR3 has 14 residues. No cell sorting was done before RNA was extracted from the tissue. Distant lung tissue was collected more than 3 cm away from the tumor edge.

The sequenced sample was distant non-tumor lung tissue. The sequence was obtained from a man between 60 and 70 years old with non-small cell lung cancer. The V gene is TRBV12-3 or TRBV12-4, the J gene TRBJ2-1; 11 bases are a match to TRBD2. The CDR3 sequence is CASSLAGGSDEQFF. The CDR3 coding sequence is TGTGCCAGCAGTCTAGCGGGGGGCTCGGATGAGCAGTTCTTC.